Sequencing of this T cell receptor beta chain was carried out in a study of post-analysis software for immune sequencing data. Points from the study as a whole: With TRBV5-6, TRBV5-1 and TRBV20-1 included, 4 or 5 TRBV segments were more frequent in patients than in controls.

The TCR beta cDNA libraries contained unique molecular identifiers. When roughly 0.9 to 10 million T cells were used, they gave 500,000 or so cDNA molecules. TCRdb ran MiXCR on the PCR reads and lists one entry per CDR3 protein. The sample holds hundreds of thousands of distinct CDR3 sequences; 55% to 60% are singletons and the top ten take approximately 10%. The germline V gene has CDR1 MNHNY and CDR2 SVGAGI (reference sequence). The CDR3 contains 16 residues. V trimming: 4 bases; J trimming: 1 base; junction bases outside the gene matches: 6. This clonotype was recorded once. Its antigen is undetermined.

Input material: blood. The source is a girl aged 2 to 10 with multiple sclerosis. This chain connects TRBV6-6 to TRBJ2-1; TRBD2 matches 8 bases. The DNA of the CDR3 is TGTGCCAGCAGTTCCCATAGCGGGGAATCCTACAATGAGCAGTTCTTC. It specifies CASSSHSGESYNEQFF.